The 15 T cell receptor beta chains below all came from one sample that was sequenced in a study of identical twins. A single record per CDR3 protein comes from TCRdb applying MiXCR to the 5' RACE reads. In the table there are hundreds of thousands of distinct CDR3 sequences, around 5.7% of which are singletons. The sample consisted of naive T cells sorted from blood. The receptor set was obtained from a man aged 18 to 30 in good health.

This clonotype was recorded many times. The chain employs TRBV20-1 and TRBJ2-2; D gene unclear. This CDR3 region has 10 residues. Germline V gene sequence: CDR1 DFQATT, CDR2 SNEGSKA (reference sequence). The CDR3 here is CRVLPGELFF. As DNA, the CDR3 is TGCAGGGTTCTACCCGGGGAGCTGTTTTTT.

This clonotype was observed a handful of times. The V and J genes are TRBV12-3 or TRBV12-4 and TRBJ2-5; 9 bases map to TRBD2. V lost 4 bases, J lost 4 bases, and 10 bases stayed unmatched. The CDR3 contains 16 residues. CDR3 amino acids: CASSSVSGRSRETQYF. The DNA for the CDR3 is TGTGCCAGCAGTTCGGTGAGCGGGAGGAGTCGAGAGACCCAGTACTTC.

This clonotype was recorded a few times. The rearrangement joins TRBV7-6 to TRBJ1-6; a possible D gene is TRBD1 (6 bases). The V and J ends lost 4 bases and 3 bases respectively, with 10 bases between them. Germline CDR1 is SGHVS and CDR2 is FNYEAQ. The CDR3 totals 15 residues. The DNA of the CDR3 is TGTGCCAGCAGCTCAGGGGCCGGCTATAATTCACCCCTCCACTTT. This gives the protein CASSSGAGYNSPLHF. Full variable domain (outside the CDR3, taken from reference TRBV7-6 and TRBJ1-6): GAGVSQSPRYKVTKRGQDVALRCDPISGHVSLYWYRQALGQGPEFLTYFNYEAQQDKSGLPNDRFSAERPEGSISTLTIQRTEQRDSAMYRCASSSGAGYNSPLHFGNGTRLTVT.

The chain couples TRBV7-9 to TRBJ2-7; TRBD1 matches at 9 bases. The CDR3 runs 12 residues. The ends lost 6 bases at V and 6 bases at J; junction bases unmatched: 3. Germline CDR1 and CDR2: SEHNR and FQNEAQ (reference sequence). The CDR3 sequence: CASSRTGAEQYV. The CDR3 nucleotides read TGTGCCAGCAGTCGGACAGGGGCCGAGCAGTACGTC.

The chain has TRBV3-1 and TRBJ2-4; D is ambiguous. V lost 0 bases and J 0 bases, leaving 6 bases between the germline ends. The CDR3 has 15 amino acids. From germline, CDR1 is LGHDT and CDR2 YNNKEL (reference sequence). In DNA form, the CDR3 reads TGTGCCAGCAGCCAAGAGGCCATAGCCAAAAACATTCAGTACTTC. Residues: CASSQEAIAKNIQYF.

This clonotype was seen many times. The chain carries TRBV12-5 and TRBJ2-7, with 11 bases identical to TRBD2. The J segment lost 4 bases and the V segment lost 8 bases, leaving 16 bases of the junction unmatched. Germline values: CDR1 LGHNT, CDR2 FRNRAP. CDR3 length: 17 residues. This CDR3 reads CASYVAAPRLAGYEQYF. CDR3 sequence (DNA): TGTGCTAGTTACGTGGCAGCCCCGCGACTAGCGGGATACGAGCAGTACTTC.

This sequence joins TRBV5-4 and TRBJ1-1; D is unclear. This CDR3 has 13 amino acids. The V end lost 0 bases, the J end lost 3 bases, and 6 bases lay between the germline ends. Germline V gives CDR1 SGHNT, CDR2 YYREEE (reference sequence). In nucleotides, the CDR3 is TGTGCCAGCAGCTTGGATGTGCACACTGAAGCTTTCTTT. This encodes CASSLDVHTEAFF.

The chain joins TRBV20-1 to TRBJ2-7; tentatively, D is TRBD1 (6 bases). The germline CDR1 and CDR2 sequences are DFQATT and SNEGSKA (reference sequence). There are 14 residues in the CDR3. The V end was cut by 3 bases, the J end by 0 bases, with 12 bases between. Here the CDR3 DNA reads TGCAGTGCTAGCCAAGCGGACAGCTCCTACGAGCAGTACTTC. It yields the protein CSASQADSSYEQYF.

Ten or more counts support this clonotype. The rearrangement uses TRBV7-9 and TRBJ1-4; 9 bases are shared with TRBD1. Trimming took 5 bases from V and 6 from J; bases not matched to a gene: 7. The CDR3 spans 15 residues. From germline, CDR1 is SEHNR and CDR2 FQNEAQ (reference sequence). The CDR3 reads CASSRSGTGHEKLFF. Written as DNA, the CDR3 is TGTGCCAGCAGCCGCTCCGGGACAGGGCATGAAAAACTGTTTTTT.

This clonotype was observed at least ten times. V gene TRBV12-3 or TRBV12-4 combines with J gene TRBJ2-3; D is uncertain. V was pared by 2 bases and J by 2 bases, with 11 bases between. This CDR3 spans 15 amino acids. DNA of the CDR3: TGTGCCAGCAGTTTAAGTGACATAACCACAGATACGCAGTATTTT. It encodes CASSLSDITTDTQYF.

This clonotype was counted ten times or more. The chain's CDR3 is CASTPSQGIYEQYF. CDR3 DNA: TGTGCCAGCACTCCCTCCCAGGGGATCTACGAGCAGTACTTC. V usage is TRBV12-3 or TRBV12-4 and J usage is TRBJ2-7, with D maybe TRBD1 (6 bases). The V end was cut by 7 bases, the J end by 3 bases, with 16 bases between. The CDR3 is 14 residues long.

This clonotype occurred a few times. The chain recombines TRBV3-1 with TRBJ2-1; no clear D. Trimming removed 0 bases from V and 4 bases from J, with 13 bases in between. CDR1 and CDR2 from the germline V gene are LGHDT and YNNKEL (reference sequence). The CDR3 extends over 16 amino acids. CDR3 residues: CASSQERLVSYNEQFF. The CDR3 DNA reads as TGTGCCAGCAGCCAAGAACGGCTAGTTTCTTACAATGAGCAGTTCTTC.

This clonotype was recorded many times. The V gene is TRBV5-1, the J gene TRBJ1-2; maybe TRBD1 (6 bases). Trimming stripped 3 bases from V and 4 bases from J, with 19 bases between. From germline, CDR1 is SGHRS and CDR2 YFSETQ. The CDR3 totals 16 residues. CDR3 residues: CASSSDPYSGVYGYTF. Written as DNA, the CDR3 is TGCGCCAGCAGCTCCGATCCCTATTCAGGGGTCTATGGCTACACCTTC.

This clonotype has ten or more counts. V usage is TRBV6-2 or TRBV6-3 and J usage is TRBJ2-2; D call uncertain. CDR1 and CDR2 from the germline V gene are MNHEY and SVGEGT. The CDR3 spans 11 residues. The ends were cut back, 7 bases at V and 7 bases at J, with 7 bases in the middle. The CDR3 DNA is TGTGCCAGCACCGTGGGCGGGGAGCTGTTTTTT. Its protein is CASTVGGELFF.

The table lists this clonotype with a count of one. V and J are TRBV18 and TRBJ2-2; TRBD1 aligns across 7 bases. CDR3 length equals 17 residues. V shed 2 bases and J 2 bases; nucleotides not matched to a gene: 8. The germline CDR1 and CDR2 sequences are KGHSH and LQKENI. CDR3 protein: CASSPYIGTANTGELFF. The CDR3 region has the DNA TGTGCCAGCTCACCATATATCGGGACAGCCAACACCGGGGAGCTGTTTTTT.